The rows below give T cell receptor beta chains drawn from one sample of a study of T-cell reconstitution after alpha-beta-depleted transplantation in children. One entry per CDR3 protein results from TCRdb running MiXCR on the PCR reads. This table holds under 750,000 distinct CDR3 sequences, 23% found once. The material sequenced was PBMCs, mostly from graft donor cells, taken 360 days after TCRalphabeta/CD19-depleted stem cell transplant. These receptors were taken from a boy under two years old who had a stem cell transplant for acute myeloid leukemia, so the T cells may come from the graft donor. Both conserved end residues are part of each CDR3. A D gene is named only where the DNA matches it firmly. Clone size appears in some rows only: once, few, many, or a class for an expanded clone.

d_gene,abundance,j_gene,v_gene,CDR3nt,CDR3aa
-,-,TRBJ1-2,TRBV5-1,TGCGCCAGCAGCTTGGCCGCGAGGGGCCTCTATGGCTACACCTTC,CASSLAARGLYGYTF
TRBD1,few,TRBJ1-4,TRBV29-1,TGCAGCGTTGGCCGGACAGGGGATAATGAAAAACTGTTTTTT,CSVGRTGDNEKLFF
TRBD1,-,TRBJ1-2,TRBV29-1,TGCAGCGTCCTGAACAGGGGGAGTTACGGCTACACCTTC,CSVLNRGSYGYTF
-,-,TRBJ2-3,TRBV2,TGTGCCAGCAGTGAATGGGACACCGCCCTCACAGATACGCAGTATTTT,CASSEWDTALTDTQYF
-,-,TRBJ1-6,TRBV5-1,TGCGCCAGCAACGAACATCCCAGCTCCTATAATTCACCCCTCCACTTT,CASNEHPSSYNSPLHF
-,-,TRBJ1-2,TRBV6-1,TGTGCCAGCAATGTCACACCTAACTATGGCTACACCTTC,CASNVTPNYGYTF
TRBD2,once,TRBJ2-1,TRBV15,TGTGCCACCAGCAGGCGACTAGCGGGGGGGCCGGTCGACGATGAGCAGTTCTTC,CATSRRLAGGPVDDEQFF
-,many,TRBJ1-1,TRBV6-4,TGTGCCAGCAGTGACGGGACAAGGGGGATCACTGAAGCTTTCTTT,CASSDGTRGITEAFF
-,many,TRBJ2-5,TRBV28,TGTGCCAGCAGTTTCCCGAGATCCCAAGAGACCCAGTACTTC,CASSFPRSQETQYF
TRBD1,many,TRBJ2-1,TRBV4-1,TGCGCCAGCAGCCACGAGGAGGCCGGGACAGGGTTGTTTGAGCAGTTCTTC,CASSHEEAGTGLFEQFF
-,many,TRBJ2-1,TRBV4-1,TGCGCCAGCAGCCAAGTTCAAGTGGTTAGGGGCCCCTACAATGAGCAGTTCTTC,CASSQVQVVRGPYNEQFF
TRBD2,few,TRBJ2-5,TRBV12-3/TRBV12-4,TGTGCCAGCAGTTTGGTAGCGGGGGCCCTCCAAGAGACCCAGTACTTC,CASSLVAGALQETQYF
TRBD1,many,TRBJ1-6,TRBV5-1,TGCGCCAGCAGCTGTCACCGGGACAGGGGAATTAATTCACCCCTCCACTTT,CASSCHRDRGINSPLHF
TRBD2,-,TRBJ2-1,TRBV20-1,TGCAGTGCTAGATATCCGGGACTAGCGGTTTACAATGAGCAGTTCTTC,CSARYPGLAVYNEQFF
-,many,TRBJ1-6,TRBV11-2,TGTGCCAGCAGCTTAGGCAGGGCGGGTTCACCCCTCCACTTT,CASSLGRAGSPLHF
-,-,TRBJ2-7,TRBV20-1,TGCAGCGGACAGCGTGACTACGAGCAGTACTTC,CSGQRDYEQYF
-,few,TRBJ1-2,TRBV29-1,TGCAGCGTTTGGGGGCAGGGCGTGGACTATGGCTACACCTTC,CSVWGQGVDYGYTF
TRBD1,-,TRBJ2-5,TRBV5-5,TGTGCCAGCAGCTTTGGGACAGAGCAAGAGACCCAGTACTTC,CASSFGTEQETQYF
-,few,TRBJ1-1,TRBV20-1,TGCAGTGCTAGAGGCAAAATGGTGGGGAACACTGAAGCTTTCTTT,CSARGKMVGNTEAFF
TRBD2,many,TRBJ2-2,TRBV20-1,TGCAGTGCGAGGACGGGGGGGCTGGGCACCGGGGAGCTGTTTTTT,CSARTGGLGTGELFF
-,few,TRBJ2-7,TRBV7-9,TGTGCCAGCAGCCTAGGGGAATACGAGCAGTACTTC,CASSLGEYEQYF
-,-,TRBJ2-1,TRBV5-1,TGCGCCAGCACTATTGCCCCAAACTACAATGAGCAGTTCTTC,CASTIAPNYNEQFF
-,few,TRBJ1-5,TRBV20-1,TGCAGTGCTAGTAGGGGGGACTCAAGCAATCAGCCCCAGCATTTT,CSASRGDSSNQPQHF
-,-,TRBJ2-7,TRBV6-1,TGTGCCAGCAGTCGCACCCTCCCTTCCCCAGGGGCTAGCTCCTACGAGCAGTACTTC,CASSRTLPSPGASSYEQYF
-,many,TRBJ1-2,TRBV28,TGTGCCAGCAGGCAGGGACGCTACACCTTC,CASRQGRYTF
-,-,TRBJ1-4,TRBV28,TGTGCCAGCAGTCCAAGGACAGAACCGATATATGAAAAACTGTTTTTT,CASSPRTEPIYEKLFF
TRBD2,few,TRBJ2-3,TRBV10-3,TGTGCCATCAGGGAAGGACTAGGGACAGATACGCAGTATTTT,CAIREGLGTDTQYF
-,few,TRBJ2-1,TRBV2,TGTGCCAGCAGTGAAATTACCGTCGAGCAGTTCTTC,CASSEITVEQFF
TRBD1,-,TRBJ2-7,TRBV9,TGTGCCAGCAGCGTTTCGCCCTGGACAGGGAGAGAGCAGTACTTC,CASSVSPWTGREQYF
-,many,TRBJ2-1,TRBV5-5,TGTGCCAGCAGCTTCGGACCGTCAAATGAGCAGTTCTTC,CASSFGPSNEQFF
-,many,TRBJ2-7,TRBV4-2,TGTGCCAGCAGCCTGGAGAGCTCCTACGAGCAGTACTTC,CASSLESSYEQYF
TRBD2,-,TRBJ2-3,TRBV6-5,TGTGCCAGCAGTTCAGACCCGGGACTAGCGGGGTACACAGATACGCAGTATTTT,CASSSDPGLAGYTDTQYF
-,-,TRBJ1-1,TRBV30,TGTGCCTGGAACCGGATGAACACTGAAGCTTTCTTT,CAWNRMNTEAFF
-,-,TRBJ1-2,TRBV6-2/TRBV6-3,TGTGCCAGCAGTTACTCGCTGGGGGCGAGCTATGGCTACACCTTC,CASSYSLGASYGYTF
-,few,TRBJ2-1,TRBV9,TGTGCCAGCAGCCCCTCCGATTACAATGAGCAGTTCTTC,CASSPSDYNEQFF
-,-,TRBJ2-2,TRBV6-1,TGTGCCAGCAGTGAAAGGACCGGGGGCAACACCGGGGAGCTGTTTTTT,CASSERTGGNTGELFF
-,few,TRBJ1-1,TRBV12-3/TRBV12-4,TGTGCCAGCAGTTTGTTATTATCAGGGTTGAACACTGAAGCTTTCTTT,CASSLLLSGLNTEAFF